This section outlines one TCR beta chain sequence together with its context. Its antigen is unidentified. Library preparation for TCR beta used quantitative 5'-RACE with molecular barcodes. TCRdb re-analysed the 5' RACE reads in MiXCR, keeping a single row per CDR3 protein. The repertoire holds 450,000 or so distinct CDR3 sequences, with roughly a quarter as singletons. The data belong to a study of CD8 T cells in ankylosing spondylitis. Study-wide results and limits: Reactive arthritis synovial fluid and blood were previously reported to contain some motif variants. In ankylosing spondylitis patients, matched synovial fluid reportedly showed significant enrichment of disease-linked clones. Made up of several highly homologous variants, a TCR beta motif appeared characteristic of ankylosing spondylitis blood. Clones that were linked to disease were CD8+ and were relatively rare in peripheral blood.

After removal of 10 bases from V and 4 bases from J, the junction contained 15 bases not matched to a gene. The germline V gene encodes CDR1 LNHDA and CDR2 SQIVND (reference sequence). This CDR3 has 15 residues. Sequencing was carried out using blood, either unsorted or a sorted T cell fraction (not recorded which). The receptor was derived from a male donor with ankylosing spondylitis. This chain uses TRBV19 with TRBJ1-2; 7 nucleotides match TRBD1. CDR3 DNA sequence: TGTGCCACCCACAACTCCGGGACAGCGTTCTATGGCTACACCTTC. It translates to CATHNSGTAFYGYTF.